This TCR beta chain was documented in a study of blood T cell repertoires in COVID-19. Study summary: There were acute and convalescent COVID-19 samples, and they came from the United States, Italy and Spain. PBMCs, B-cell-depleted T cells, or T cells were the source of the cDNA or gDNA that made up the material.

This clone was recorded many times. Per the authors' pipeline: How many nucleated cells were present was estimated from reference gene primer amplification. Clones were sequenced by immunoSEQ multiplex PCR, and TCRdb holds only the in-frame ones, with some missing. That table gives V, J and clone size, and the DNA gave D and trimming. Among about 160,000 clones, almost 85% were seen once, and the ten largest hold 22%. The V and J ends lost 9 bases and 0 bases respectively, with 11 bases between them. The germline gives CDR1 MNHEY, CDR2 SMNVEV (reference sequence). The CDR3 extends over 14 amino acids.

Sequencing input: peripheral blood. This chain links TRBV27 with TRBJ2-2, with D possibly being TRBD2 (7 bases). The sequence was collected from a woman aged 80 or older with acute or convalescent COVID-19. The CDR3 loop reads CASGGGPNTGELFF. In DNA form, the CDR3 reads TGTGCCAGTGGGGGGGGGCCGAACACCGGGGAGCTGTTTTTT.